This T cell receptor (beta chain) was obtained from a study of shared clonotypes between healthy human individuals. Study results and caveats: Relative to memory subsets, naive subsets generally showed larger estimated richness. Compared with clonotypes that all four donors shared, non-shared clonotypes had lower generation probabilities.

The assay was run at deep level. How the authors handled the data: ImmunoSEQ yielded junction-only sequences lacking quality scores, so filtering differed. Clones were sequenced by immunoSEQ multiplex PCR, and TCRdb holds only the in-frame ones, with some missing. D and trimming were read from the DNA, whereas the V and J calls and clone size are those reported in that table. The sample has about 700,000 clones; around 67% are singletons. Germline V gene lookup returns CDR1 GTSNPN and CDR2 SVGIG (reference sequence). This CDR3 has 14 residues. V lost 5 bases to trimming and J lost 1 base, with 12 bases between them. In the case of this clone: Its specificity is unknown.

The chain employs TRBV30 and TRBJ1-3; D unresolved. Sequenced sample: memory CD4+ T cells sorted from blood. The subset is: CD45RA-negative fraction. The clonotype comes from a woman in her thirties in good health. The CDR3 protein is CAWEMGRSGNTIYF. The CDR3 bases are TGTGCCTGGGAGATGGGGAGGTCTGGAAACACCATATATTTT. Filled out from reference TRBV30 and TRBJ1-3, the complete variable domain reads SQTIHQWPATLVQPVGSPLSLECTVEGTSNPNLYWYRQAAGRGLQLLFYSVGIGQISSEVPQNLSASRPQDRQFILSSKKLLLSDSGFYLCAWEMGRSGNTIYFGEGSWLTVV.